Sequencing of this T cell receptor beta chain was carried out in a study of graft-versus-host responses after intestinal transplantation. In the study overall: Each recipient received a multivisceral, liver-intestinal, or isolated intestinal graft. Study-level points and caveats: There were GvH clones found in recipient marrow, and some of them appeared first in ileum or blood.

The sample holds a few counts of this clone. Its cognate antigen is unknown. This CDR3 is 12 amino acids long. The germline gives CDR1 LGHNT, CDR2 FRNRAP. Trimming removed 6 bases from V and 11 bases from J, with 13 bases in between. Profiled with immunoSEQ multiplex PCR; TCRdb holds only in-frame clones, not every one. The sample yields under 150,000 clones, roughly 92% seen once. The receptor was isolated from a human donor who received an intestinal transplant. V is TRBV12-5 and J is TRBJ1-4, with D unresolved. This material consisted of unstimulated CD4+ T cells sorted from spleen or lymph node cells, taken before intestinal transplant. CDR3 sequence reads: CASGTTRGKLFF. Here the CDR3 DNA reads TGTGCTAGTGGAACCACAAGAGGGAAACTGTTTTTT.